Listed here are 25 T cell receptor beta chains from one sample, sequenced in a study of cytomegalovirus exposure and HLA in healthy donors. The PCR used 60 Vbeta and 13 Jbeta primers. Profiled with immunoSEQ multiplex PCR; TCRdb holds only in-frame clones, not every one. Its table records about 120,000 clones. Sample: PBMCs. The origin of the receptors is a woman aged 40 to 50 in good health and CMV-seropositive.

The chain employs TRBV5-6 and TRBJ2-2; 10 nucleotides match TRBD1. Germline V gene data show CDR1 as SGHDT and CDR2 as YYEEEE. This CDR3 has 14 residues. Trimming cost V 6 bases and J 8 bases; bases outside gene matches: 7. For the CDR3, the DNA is TGTGCCAGCATCTTAGACAGGGGGCGTGGGGAGCTGTTTTTT. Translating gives CASILDRGRGELFF. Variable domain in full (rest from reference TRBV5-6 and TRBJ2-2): DAGVTQSPTHLIKTRGQQVTLRCSPKSGHDTVSWYQQALGQGPQFIFQYYEEEERQRGNFPDRFSGHQFPNYSSELNVNALLLGDSALYLCASILDRGRGELFFGEGSRLTVL.

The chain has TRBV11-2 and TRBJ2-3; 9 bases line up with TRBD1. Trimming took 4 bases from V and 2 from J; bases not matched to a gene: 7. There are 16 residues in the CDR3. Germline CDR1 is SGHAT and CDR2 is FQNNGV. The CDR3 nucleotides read TGTGCCAGCAGCTCCTACCGGGACAGGGTCACAGATACGCAGTATTTT. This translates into CASSSYRDRVTDTQYF.

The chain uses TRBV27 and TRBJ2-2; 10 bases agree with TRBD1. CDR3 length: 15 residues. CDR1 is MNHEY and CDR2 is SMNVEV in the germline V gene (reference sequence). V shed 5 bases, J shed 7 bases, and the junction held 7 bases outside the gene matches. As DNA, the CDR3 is TGTGCCAGCAGTGTCGACAGGGGGCATGGCGGGGAGCTGTTTTTT. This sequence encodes CASSVDRGHGGELFF.

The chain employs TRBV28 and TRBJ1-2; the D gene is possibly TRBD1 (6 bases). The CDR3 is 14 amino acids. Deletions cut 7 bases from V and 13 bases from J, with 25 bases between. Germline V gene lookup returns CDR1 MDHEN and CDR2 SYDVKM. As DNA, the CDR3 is TGTGCCAGCAACGGCCGACGGGGGGGCCGGGATAGCACCTTC. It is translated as CASNGRRGGRDSTF.

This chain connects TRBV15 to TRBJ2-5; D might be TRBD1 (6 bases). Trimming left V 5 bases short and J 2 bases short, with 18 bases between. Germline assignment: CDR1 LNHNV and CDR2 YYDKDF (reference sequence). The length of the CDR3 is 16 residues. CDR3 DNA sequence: TGTGCCACCAGCTGGGCCGGGACAACATCGCAAGAGACCCAGTACTTC. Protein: CATSWAGTTSQETQYF. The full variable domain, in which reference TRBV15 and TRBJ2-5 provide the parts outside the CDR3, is DAMVIQNPRYQVTQFGKPVTLSCSQTLNHNVMYWYQQKSSQAPKLLFHYYDKDFNNEADTPDNFQSRRPNTSFCFLDIRSPGLGDTAMYLCATSWAGTTSQETQYFGPGTRLLVL.

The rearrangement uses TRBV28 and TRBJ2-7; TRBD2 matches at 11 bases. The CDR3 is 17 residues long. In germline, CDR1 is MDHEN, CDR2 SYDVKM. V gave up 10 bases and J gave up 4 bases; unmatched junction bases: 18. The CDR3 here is CATSQGIEASGRYEQYF. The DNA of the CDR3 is TGTGCCACCTCCCAGGGAATCGAAGCTAGCGGGAGGTACGAGCAGTACTTC.

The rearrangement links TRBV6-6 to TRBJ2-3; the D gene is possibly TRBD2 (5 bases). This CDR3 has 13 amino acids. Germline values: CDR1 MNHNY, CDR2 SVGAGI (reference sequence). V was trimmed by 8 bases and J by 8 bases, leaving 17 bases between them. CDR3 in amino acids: CASRGLPGGTQYF. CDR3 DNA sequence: TGTGCCAGCCGCGGACTTCCAGGTGGTACGCAGTATTTT.

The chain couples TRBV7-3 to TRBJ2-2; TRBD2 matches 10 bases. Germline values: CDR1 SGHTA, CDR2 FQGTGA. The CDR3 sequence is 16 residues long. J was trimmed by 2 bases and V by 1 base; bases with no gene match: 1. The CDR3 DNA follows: TGTGCCAGCAGCTTAAGACTAGCGGGTAACACCGGGGAGCTGTTTTTT. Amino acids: CASSLRLAGNTGELFF.

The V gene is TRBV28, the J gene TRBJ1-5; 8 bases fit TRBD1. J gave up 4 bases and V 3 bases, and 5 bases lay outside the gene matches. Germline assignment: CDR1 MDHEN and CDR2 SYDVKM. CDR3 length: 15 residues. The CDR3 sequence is CASSFPDRDNQPQHF. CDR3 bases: TGTGCCAGCAGTTTCCCGGACAGGGATAATCAGCCCCAGCATTTT.

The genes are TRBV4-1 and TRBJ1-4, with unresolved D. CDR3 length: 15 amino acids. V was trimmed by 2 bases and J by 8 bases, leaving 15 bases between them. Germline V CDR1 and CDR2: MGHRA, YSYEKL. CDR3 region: CASSQIRGLSEKLFF. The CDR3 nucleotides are TGCGCCAGCAGCCAAATAAGAGGACTTTCGGAAAAACTGTTTTTT.

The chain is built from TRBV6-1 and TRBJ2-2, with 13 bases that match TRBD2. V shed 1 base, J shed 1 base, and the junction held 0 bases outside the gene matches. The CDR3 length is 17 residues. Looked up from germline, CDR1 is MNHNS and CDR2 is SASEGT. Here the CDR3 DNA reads TGTGCCAGCAGTGAAGGACTAGCGGGAGGGAACACCGGGGAGCTGTTTTTT. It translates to CASSEGLAGGNTGELFF.

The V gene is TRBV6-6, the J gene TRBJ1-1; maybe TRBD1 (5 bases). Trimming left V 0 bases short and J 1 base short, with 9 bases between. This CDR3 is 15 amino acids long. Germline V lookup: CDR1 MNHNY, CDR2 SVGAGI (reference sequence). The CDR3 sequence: CASSYSAGQNTEAFF. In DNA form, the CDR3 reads TGTGCCAGCAGTTACTCTGCGGGGCAGAACACTGAAGCTTTCTTT.

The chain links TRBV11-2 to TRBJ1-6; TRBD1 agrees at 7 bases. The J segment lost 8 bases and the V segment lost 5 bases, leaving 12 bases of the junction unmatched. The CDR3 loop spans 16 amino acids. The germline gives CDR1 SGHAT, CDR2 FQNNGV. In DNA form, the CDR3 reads TGTGCCAGCAGCGCCGCAGGGGGTCGGAGGGATTCACCCCTCCACTTT. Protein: CASSAAGGRRDSPLHF.

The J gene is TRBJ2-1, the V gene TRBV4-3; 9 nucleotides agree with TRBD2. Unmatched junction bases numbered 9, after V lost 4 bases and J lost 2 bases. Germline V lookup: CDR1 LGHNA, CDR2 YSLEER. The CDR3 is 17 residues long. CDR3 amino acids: CASSRVFSGRAYNEQFF. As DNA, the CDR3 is TGCGCCAGCAGCCGCGTTTTTAGCGGGAGAGCCTACAATGAGCAGTTCTTC.

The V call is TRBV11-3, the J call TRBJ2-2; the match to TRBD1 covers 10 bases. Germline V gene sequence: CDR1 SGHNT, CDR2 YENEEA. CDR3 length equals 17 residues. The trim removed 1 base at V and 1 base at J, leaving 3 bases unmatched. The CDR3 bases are TGTGCCAGCAGCTTAGTAAGGGACAGGGGGAACACCGGGGAGCTGTTTTTT. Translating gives CASSLVRDRGNTGELFF. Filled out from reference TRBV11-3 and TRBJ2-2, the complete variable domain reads EAGVVQSPRYKIIEKKQPVAFWCNPISGHNTLYWYLQNLGQGPELLIRYENEEAVDDSQLPKDRFSAERLKGVDSTLKIQPAELGDSAVYLCASSLVRDRGNTGELFFGEGSRLTVL.

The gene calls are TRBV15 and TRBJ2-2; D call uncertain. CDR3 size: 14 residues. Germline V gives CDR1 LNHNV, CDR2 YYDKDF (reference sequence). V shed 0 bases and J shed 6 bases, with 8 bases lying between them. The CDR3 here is CATSRDQVSGELFF. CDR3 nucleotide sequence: TGTGCCACCAGCAGAGATCAGGTCTCCGGGGAGCTGTTTTTT. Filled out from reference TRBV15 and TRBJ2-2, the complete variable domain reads DAMVIQNPRYQVTQFGKPVTLSCSQTLNHNVMYWYQQKSSQAPKLLFHYYDKDFNNEADTPDNFQSRRPNTSFCFLDIRSPGLGDTAMYLCATSRDQVSGELFFGEGSRLTVL.

Here the CDR3 reads CASSWRNAGTGAYNEQFF. CDR3 DNA: TGCGCCAGCAGCTGGAGAAATGCGGGGACAGGGGCCTACAATGAGCAGTTCTTC. The gene calls are TRBV5-1 and TRBJ2-1; 10 bases match TRBD1. The CDR3 loop spans 18 amino acids. Germline assignment: CDR1 SGHRS and CDR2 YFSETQ. With 3 bases clipped from V and 2 bases from J, the junction kept 11 bases outside the gene matches.

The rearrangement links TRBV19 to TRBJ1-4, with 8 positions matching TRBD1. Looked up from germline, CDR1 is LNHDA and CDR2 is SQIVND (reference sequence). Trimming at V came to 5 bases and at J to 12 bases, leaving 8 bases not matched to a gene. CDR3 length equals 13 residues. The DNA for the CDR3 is TGTGCCAGTAGTGTTCAGGGGGCTTGGGAACTGTTTTTT. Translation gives CASSVQGAWELFF.

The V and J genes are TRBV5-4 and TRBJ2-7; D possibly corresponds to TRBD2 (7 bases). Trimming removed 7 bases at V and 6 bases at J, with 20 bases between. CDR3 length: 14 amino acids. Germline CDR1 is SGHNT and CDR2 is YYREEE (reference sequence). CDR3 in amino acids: CASGGAGEVLEQYF. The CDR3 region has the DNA TGTGCCAGCGGGGGGGCGGGAGAAGTCCTCGAGCAGTACTTC.

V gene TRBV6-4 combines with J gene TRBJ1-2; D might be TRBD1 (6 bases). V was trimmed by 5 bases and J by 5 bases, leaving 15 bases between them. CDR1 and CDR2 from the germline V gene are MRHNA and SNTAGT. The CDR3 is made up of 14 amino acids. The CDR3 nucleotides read TGTGCCAGCAGTCCGACGGACAGTCCTTATGGCTACACCTTC. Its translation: CASSPTDSPYGYTF.

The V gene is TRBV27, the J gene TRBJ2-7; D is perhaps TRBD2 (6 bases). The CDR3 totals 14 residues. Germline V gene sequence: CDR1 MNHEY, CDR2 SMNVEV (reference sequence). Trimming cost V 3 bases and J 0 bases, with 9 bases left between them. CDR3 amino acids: CASSFGRDSYEQYF. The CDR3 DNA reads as TGTGCCAGCAGTTTCGGGCGGGACTCCTACGAGCAGTACTTC.

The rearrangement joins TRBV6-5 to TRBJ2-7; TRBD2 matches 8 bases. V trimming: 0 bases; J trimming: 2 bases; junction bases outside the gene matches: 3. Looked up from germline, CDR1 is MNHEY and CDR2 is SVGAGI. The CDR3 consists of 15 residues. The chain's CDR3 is CASSYSAGGAYEQYF. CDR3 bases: TGTGCCAGCAGTTACTCGGCGGGAGGTGCCTACGAGCAGTACTTC.

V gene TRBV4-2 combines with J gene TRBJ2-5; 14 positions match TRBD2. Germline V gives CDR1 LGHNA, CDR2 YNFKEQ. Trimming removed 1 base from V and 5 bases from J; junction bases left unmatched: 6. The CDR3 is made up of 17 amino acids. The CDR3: CASSQGGTSGSRETQYF. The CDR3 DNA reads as TGTGCCAGCAGCCAAGGTGGGACTAGCGGGAGTCGGGAGACCCAGTACTTC.

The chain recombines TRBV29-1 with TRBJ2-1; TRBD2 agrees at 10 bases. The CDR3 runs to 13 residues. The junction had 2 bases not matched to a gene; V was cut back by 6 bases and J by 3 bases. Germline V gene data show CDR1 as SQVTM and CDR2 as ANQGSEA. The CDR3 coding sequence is TGCAGCGTGCTAGCGGGAGACTACAATGAGCAGTTCTTC. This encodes CSVLAGDYNEQFF.

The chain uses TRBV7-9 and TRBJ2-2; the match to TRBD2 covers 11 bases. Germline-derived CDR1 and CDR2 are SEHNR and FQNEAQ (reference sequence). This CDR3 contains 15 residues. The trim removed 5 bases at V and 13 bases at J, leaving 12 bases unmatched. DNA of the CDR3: TGTGCCAGCAGCCCCATGGGACTAGCGGAGGGACGGCTGTTTTTT. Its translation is CASSPMGLAEGRLFF.